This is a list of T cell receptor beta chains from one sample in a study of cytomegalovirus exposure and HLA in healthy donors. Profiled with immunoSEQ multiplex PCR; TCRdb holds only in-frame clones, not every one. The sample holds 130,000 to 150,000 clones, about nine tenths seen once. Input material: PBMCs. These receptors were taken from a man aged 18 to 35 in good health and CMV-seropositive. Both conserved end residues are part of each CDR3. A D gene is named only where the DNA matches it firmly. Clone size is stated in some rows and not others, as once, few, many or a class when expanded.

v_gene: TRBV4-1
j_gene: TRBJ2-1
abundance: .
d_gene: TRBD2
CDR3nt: TGCGCCAGCAGCCACCGACAGGGACGTACTAGCGGGAGGTCGGATGAGCAGTTCTTC
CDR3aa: CASSHRQGRTSGRSDEQFF

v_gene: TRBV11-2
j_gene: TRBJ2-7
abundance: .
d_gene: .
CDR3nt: TGTGCCAGCAGCTTAAGACAGGTCTACGAGCAGTACTTC
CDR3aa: CASSLRQVYEQYF

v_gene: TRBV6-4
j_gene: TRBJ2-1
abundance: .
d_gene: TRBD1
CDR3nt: TGTGCCAGCAGTGAATATCAGGGGGCGGGTGAGCAGTTCTTC
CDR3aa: CASSEYQGAGEQFF

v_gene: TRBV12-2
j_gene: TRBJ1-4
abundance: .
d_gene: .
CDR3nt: TGTGCAAGTCGCCCGAGCCCCAGGGATCATCGCACTAATGAAAAACTGTTTTTT
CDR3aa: CASRPSPRDHRTNEKLFF

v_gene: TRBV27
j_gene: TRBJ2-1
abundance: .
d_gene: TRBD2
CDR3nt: TGTGCCAGCAGGGAGAGGGCGGGAGGATACAATGAGCAGTTCTTC
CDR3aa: CASRERAGGYNEQFF

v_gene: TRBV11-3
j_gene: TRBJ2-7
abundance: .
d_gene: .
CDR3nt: TGTGCCAGCAGCTACCTAAGGGGGTCCCCCTACGAGCAGTACTTC
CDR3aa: CASSYLRGSPYEQYF

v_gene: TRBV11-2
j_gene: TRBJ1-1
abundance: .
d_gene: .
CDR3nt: TGTGCCAGCAGCTCCCCAGGGGACACTGAAGCTTTCTTT
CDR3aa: CASSSPGDTEAFF

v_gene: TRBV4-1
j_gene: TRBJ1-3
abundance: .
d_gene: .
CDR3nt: TGCGCCAGCAGCCAAGGAGGCAGGGGCTCTGGAAACACCATATATTTT
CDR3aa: CASSQGGRGSGNTIYF

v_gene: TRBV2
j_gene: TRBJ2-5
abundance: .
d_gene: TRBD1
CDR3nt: TGTGCCAGCGGGGGACAGGGCGGGGGAGAGACCCAGTACTTC
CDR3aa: CASGGQGGGETQYF

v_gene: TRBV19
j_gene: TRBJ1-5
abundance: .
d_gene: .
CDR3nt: TGTGCCAGTAGGCCGCTCGCAGGATCTAATCAGCCCCAGCATTTT
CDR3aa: CASRPLAGSNQPQHF

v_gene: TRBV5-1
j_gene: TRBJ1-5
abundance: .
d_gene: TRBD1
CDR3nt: TGCGCCAGCAGCTCCGGGACAGGGGGCAGTCAGCCCCAGCATTTT
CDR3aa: CASSSGTGGSQPQHF

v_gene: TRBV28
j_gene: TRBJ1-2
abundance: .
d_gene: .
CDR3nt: TGTGCCAGCACTCCCATCGGGTATGGCTACACCTTC
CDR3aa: CASTPIGYGYTF

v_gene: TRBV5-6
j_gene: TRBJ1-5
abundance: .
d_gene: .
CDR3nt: TGTGCCAGCAGCTTTGGGGGGTCGGACATCAAGCCCCAGCATTTT
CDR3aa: CASSFGGSDIKPQHF

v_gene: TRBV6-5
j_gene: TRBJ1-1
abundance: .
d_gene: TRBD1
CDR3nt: TGTGCCAGCAGTTCTTACCTTACAGGGGTGGCTGAAGCTTTCTTT
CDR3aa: CASSSYLTGVAEAFF

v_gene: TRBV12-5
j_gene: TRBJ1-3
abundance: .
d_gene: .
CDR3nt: TGTGCTAGTGGTTGGACAGTGGGCTCCTCTGGAAACACCATATATTTT
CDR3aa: CASGWTVGSSGNTIYF

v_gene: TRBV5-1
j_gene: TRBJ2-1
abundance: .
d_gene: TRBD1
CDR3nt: TGCGCCAGCAGATCTAACGGGGACAGTGAGCAGTTCTTC
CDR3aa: CASRSNGDSEQFF

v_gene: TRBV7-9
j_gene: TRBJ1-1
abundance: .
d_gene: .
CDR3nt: TGTGCCAGCAGCCTCCTCCGGACTGAAGCTTTCTTT
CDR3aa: CASSLLRTEAFF

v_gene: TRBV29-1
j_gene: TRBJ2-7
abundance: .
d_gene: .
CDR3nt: TGCAGCGTCGTAGATAGCGAGCAGTACTTC
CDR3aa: CSVVDSEQYF

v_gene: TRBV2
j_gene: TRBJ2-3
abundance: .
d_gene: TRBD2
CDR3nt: TGTGCCAGCCTCTGGAGAGTAGCGGGGTCAGGCACAGATACGCAGTATTTT
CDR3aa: CASLWRVAGSGTDTQYF

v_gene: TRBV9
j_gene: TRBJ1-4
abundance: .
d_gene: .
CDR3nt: TGTGCCAGCAGCGTAGCCCCGGCGAGGAATGAAAAACTGTTTTTT
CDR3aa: CASSVAPARNEKLFF

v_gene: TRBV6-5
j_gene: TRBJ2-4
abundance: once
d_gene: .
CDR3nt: TGTGCCAGCAGTTACGGAGGGAGACAGTACTTC
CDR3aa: CASSYGGRQYF

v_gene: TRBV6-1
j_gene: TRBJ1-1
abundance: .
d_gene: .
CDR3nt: TGTGCCAGCAGTGCCCCCTACAGAGTTGAAGCTTTCTTT
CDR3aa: CASSAPYRVEAFF

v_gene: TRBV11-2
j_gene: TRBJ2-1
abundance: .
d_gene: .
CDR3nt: TGTGCCAGCAGCTACTACGATCCCGACCACGCAAACAATGAGCAGTTCTTC
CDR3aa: CASSYYDPDHANNEQFF

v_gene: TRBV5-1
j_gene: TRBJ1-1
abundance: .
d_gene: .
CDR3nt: TGCGCCAGCAGCTTTGGGGGGGAAGGCACTGAAGCTTTCTTT
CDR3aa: CASSFGGEGTEAFF

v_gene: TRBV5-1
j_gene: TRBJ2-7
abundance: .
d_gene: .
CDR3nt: TGCGCCAGCAGCTTCGCCTACAGGGTGGAAGGGGACGAGCAGTACTTC
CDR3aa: CASSFAYRVEGDEQYF

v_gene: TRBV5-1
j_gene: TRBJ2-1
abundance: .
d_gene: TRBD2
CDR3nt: TGCGCCAGCAGCCCATCAGGACTAGCGGGAGGAGGTTATGAGCAGTTCTTC
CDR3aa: CASSPSGLAGGGYEQFF

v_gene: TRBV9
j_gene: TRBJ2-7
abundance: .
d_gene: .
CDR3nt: TGTGCCAGCAGCGCTGAGGGCAGGGGTAGCGACGAGCAGTACTTC
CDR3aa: CASSAEGRGSDEQYF

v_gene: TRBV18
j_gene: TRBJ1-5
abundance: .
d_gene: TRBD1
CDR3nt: TGTGCCAGCTCCCGGACAGGAAATAGCAATCAGCCCCAGCATTTT
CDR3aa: CASSRTGNSNQPQHF

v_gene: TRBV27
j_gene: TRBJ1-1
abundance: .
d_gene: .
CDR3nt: TGTGCCAGCAGTTTATCGGGGGGAGTTACTGAAGCTTTCTTT
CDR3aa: CASSLSGGVTEAFF

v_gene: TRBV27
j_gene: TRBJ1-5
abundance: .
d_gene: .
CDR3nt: TGTGCCAGCAGTTTAACGGGGAATCAGCCCCAGCATTTT
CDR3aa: CASSLTGNQPQHF

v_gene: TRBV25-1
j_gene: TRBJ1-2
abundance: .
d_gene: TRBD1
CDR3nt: TGTGCCAGCAGTGTTGCGACAGGGGCGTACGGCTACACCTTC
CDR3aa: CASSVATGAYGYTF

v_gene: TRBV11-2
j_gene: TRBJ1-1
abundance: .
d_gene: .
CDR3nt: TGTGCCAGCAGCTCCCTTGCACGGGGCACTGAAGCTTTCTTT
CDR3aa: CASSSLARGTEAFF

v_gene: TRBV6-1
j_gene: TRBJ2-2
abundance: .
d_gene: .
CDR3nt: TGTGCCAGCAGTGAATATCTTTACACCGGGGAGCTGTTTTTT
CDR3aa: CASSEYLYTGELFF

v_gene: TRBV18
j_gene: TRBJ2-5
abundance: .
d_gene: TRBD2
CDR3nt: TGTGCCAGCTCACAACTAGCGTACCAAGAGACCCAGTACTTC
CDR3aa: CASSQLAYQETQYF

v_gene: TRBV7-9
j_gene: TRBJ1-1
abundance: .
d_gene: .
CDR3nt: TGTGCCAGCAGATCCGGACAAGTGAACACTGAAGCTTTCTTT
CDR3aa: CASRSGQVNTEAFF

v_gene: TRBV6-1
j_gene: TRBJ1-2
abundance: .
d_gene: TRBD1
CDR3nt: TGTGCCAGCGAGACAGGGGGTCGCTATGGCTACACCTTC
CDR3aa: CASETGGRYGYTF

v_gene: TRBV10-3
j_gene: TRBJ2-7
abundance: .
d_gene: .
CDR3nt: TGTGCCATCAGTGTAAGATCAGGGCAGACCTACGAGCAGTACTTC
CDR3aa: CAISVRSGQTYEQYF

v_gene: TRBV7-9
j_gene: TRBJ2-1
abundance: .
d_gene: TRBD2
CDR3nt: TGTGCCAGCAGCTTAGTCGGGACTAGCGACTACAATGAGCAGTTCTTC
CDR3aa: CASSLVGTSDYNEQFF

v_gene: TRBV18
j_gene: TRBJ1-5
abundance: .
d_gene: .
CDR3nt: TGTGCCAGCTCACCAGAGAACGGTAATCAGCCCCAGCATTTT
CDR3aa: CASSPENGNQPQHF

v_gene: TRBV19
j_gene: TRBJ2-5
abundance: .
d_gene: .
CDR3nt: TGTGCCAGTACCCTAAGTGGTTACCCCCAAGAGACCCAGTACTTC
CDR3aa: CASTLSGYPQETQYF

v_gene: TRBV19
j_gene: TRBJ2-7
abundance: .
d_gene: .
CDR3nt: TGTGCCAGCTCCGGGATGAAGAGCCATGGCTACGAGCAGTACTTC
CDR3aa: CASSGMKSHGYEQYF

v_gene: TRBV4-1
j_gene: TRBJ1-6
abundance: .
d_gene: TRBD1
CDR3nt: TGCGCCAGCAGGTCCACAGGGGGCGCCTGGCCCCTCCACTTT
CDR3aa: CASRSTGGAWPLHF

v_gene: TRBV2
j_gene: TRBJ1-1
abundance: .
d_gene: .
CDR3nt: TGTGCCAGCGGGGGACTCCTAAGACGTGAAGCTTTCTTT
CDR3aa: CASGGLLRREAFF

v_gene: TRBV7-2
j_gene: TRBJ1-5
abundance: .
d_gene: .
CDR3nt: TGTGCCAGCAGCTTAGTGGGGGCGGGGGGCCGTCAGCCCCAGCATTTT
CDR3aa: CASSLVGAGGRQPQHF

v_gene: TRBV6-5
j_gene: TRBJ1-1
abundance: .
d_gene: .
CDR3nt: TGTGCCAGCAGATTACAGGTGAACACTGAAGCTTTCTTT
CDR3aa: CASRLQVNTEAFF

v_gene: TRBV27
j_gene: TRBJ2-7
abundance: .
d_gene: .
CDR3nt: TGTGCCAGCAGTTTTCGGGACACGAGGTCGCAGTACTTC
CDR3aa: CASSFRDTRSQYF

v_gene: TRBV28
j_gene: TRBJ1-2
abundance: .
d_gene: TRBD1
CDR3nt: TGTGCCAGCAGTTCCGGACAGGCATACTATGGCTACACCTTC
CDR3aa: CASSSGQAYYGYTF

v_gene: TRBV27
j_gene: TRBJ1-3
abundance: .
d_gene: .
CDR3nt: TGTGCCAGCAGGCCTTATCAGGTTGACACCATATATTTT
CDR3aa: CASRPYQVDTIYF

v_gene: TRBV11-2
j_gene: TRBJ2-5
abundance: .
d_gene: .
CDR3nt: TGTGCCAGCAGCAGGGGGCTAGCGGGTCCTTTACGGGAGACCCAGTACTTC
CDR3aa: CASSRGLAGPLRETQYF

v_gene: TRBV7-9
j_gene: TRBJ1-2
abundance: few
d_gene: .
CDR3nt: TGTGCCAGCACCGGGCCGGGGACAAACTATGGCTACACCTTC
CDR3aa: CASTGPGTNYGYTF

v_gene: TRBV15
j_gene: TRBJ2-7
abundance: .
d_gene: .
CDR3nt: TGTGCCACCAGCAGTACAGGGTCCTCCTACGAGCAGTACTTC
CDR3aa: CATSSTGSSYEQYF

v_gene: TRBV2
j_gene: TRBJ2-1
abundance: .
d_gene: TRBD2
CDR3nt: TGTGCCAACGCCATGCGGCGGGGGGATGAGCAGTTCTTC
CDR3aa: CANAMRRGDEQFF